The clone carrying this TCR beta chain was seen more than once but under ten times. The sample is drawn from a study of blood T cells in healthy people across ages. PCR was performed a second time for roughly 6 to 12 cycles using a sample-barcoded 5' primer and a J-beta primer mix. MiXCR, applied by TCRdb to the 5' RACE reads, yields one record per CDR3 protein. The table includes under 1,100,000 distinct CDR3 sequences, 20% to 25% detected once. RNA extraction gave at least 5 micrograms of total RNA per sample. The V and J ends lost 5 bases and 8 bases respectively, with 10 bases between them. This CDR3 contains 12 residues. This sample also belongs to another study, concerning T cells of mothers and their children. That investigation notes: Normalized overlap was always slightly, never significantly, higher in related than unrelated mother-child pairs.

The sample taken for sequencing was blood. The chain has TRBV12-3 or TRBV12-4 and TRBJ2-1; D is unresolved. The sequence derives from a girl aged 2-9 years in good health. In nucleotides, the CDR3 is TGTGCCAGCAGTACGACTCGGGATGAGCAGTTCTTC. Translation gives CASSTTRDEQFF.